The clone carrying this T cell receptor (beta chain) was recorded many times. The V end was cut by 0 bases, the J end by 7 bases, with 8 bases between. Germline V gene lookup returns CDR1 MNHEY and CDR2 SMNVEV (reference sequence). The CDR3 sequence is 13 residues long. TCR cDNA received a 3' ligated oligonucleotide that carried a UMI. This sample was included in a study of naive and memory T cell subsets. The SP2 primer and nested alpha and beta constant region primers amplified ligated cDNA in four rounds. For blood and skin samples, reverse transcription used TCR alpha and beta constant primers. TCRdb re-analysed the 5' RACE reads in MiXCR, keeping a single row per CDR3 protein. The sample has about 48,000 distinct CDR3 sequences; about 4.8% are singletons.

This sequence was found in a female donor in good health. The chain couples TRBV27 to TRBJ2-3, with D tentatively TRBD2 (6 bases). CDR3 in DNA: TGTGCCAGCAGTTTATCGGGGGGAAATACGCAGTATTTT. Residues: CASSLSGGNTQYF.